The next 17 T cell receptor beta chains were all read from a single sample in a study of blood T cell repertoires in COVID-19 (TCRdb year 2020). Library preparation employed the immunoSEQ multiplex PCR assay. TCRdb limited this immuneACCESS table to in-frame rearrangements with V and J called. A share of clones is missing; checked studies link under half to unresolved V genes, and the rest is unexplained. Counted in this sample were under 250,000 clones; approximately 81% of them appeared once. The ten largest make up approximately 7.2% of the sample. Sequenced material: peripheral blood. Receptors were obtained from an elderly woman with acute or convalescent COVID-19.

In its sample, this clone was seen once. The J gene is TRBJ1-5, the V gene TRBV7-8, with D unclear. The CDR3 consists of 18 residues. Germline lookup yields CDR1 SGHVS and CDR2 FQNEAQ. Trimming took off 3 bases at V and 0 bases at J, with 18 bases between the two ends. CDR3 coding DNA: TGTGCCAGCAGCTTTTATTCCACAGTTGTTGATAGCAATCAGCCCCAGCATTTT. Amino acids: CASSFYSTVVDSNQPQHF.

J is TRBJ2-7 and V is TRBV12-5; 10 bases line up with TRBD1. Germline V gene lookup returns CDR1 LGHNT and CDR2 FRNRAP. CDR3 size: 15 residues. V was pared by 5 bases and J by 3 bases, with 7 bases of the junction left unmatched. Written as DNA, the CDR3 is TGTGCTAGTGGTGGGGACAGGGGATTAGTCTACGAGCAGTACTTC. Its translation is CASGGDRGLVYEQYF.

This chain connects TRBV9 to TRBJ1-5; maybe TRBD1 (6 bases). Trimming pared 8 bases from V and 8 bases from J, leaving 20 bases between. In germline, CDR1 is SGDLS, CDR2 YYNGEE. This CDR3 spans 14 amino acids. Here the CDR3 reads CASSKDRGREPQHF. CDR3 coding DNA: TGTGCCAGTTCCAAAGATAGGGGGAGGGAGCCCCAGCATTTT.

Many counts were recorded for this clone. V usage is TRBV10-3 and J usage is TRBJ2-2, with D possibly matching TRBD2 (7 bases). The CDR3 runs 12 residues. The V gene's germline CDR1 is ENHRY and CDR2 SYGVKD. Between the trimmed V and J ends, which lost 8 bases and 5 bases, there was a span of 9 bases. The CDR3 DNA reads TGTGCCATCGGGAGGGGGACCGGGGAGCTGTTTTTT. Its protein product is CAIGRGTGELFF.

This clone was seen a handful of times. V usage is TRBV19 and J usage is TRBJ1-3; D might be TRBD1 (5 bases). This CDR3 region has 15 residues. Trimming pared 6 bases from V and 3 bases from J, leaving 15 bases between. The germline V gene encodes CDR1 LNHDA and CDR2 SQIVND (reference sequence). CDR3 bases: TGTGCCAGTAGCCTGGGGCGATTCGGTGGAAACACCATATATTTT. Residues: CASSLGRFGGNTIYF.

This chain joins TRBV6-6 and TRBJ1-2; a weak D match, TRBD1 (5 bases). Trimming took 7 bases from V and 5 from J, leaving 14 bases between them. The CDR3 loop spans 13 amino acids. The germline V gene has CDR1 MNHNY and CDR2 SVGAGI (reference sequence). The CDR3 loop reads CASTPGGEYGYTF. The CDR3 DNA sequence: TGTGCCAGCACTCCCGGGGGGGAGTATGGCTACACCTTC.

This chain uses TRBV3-1 (or the pseudogene TRBV3-2) with TRBJ1-1, with 8 bases aligning to TRBD1. The germline V gene encodes CDR1 LGHDT and CDR2 YNNKEL (reference sequence). V was clipped by 4 bases and J by 5 bases; unmatched bases: 9. This CDR3 is 15 amino acids long. CDR3 nucleotide sequence: TGTGCCAGCAGCCGCGGAAAGACAGGGGAGACTGAAGCTTTCTTT. Translated, it gives CASSRGKTGETEAFF.

Points on this clone: The junction departs from the called germline gene at one end, perhaps through a read error. For the CDR3, the DNA is TGTGCCATCAGTGAGTCTACTGGACAGACGGATTTC. It translates to CAISESTGQTDF. The J gene is TRBJ1-2, the V gene TRBV10-3; possible D gene TRBD1, 6 bases. The CDR3 extends over 12 amino acids. CDR1 and CDR2 (germline): ENHRY, SYGVKD.

This clone was seen once. The chain is built from TRBV10-3 and TRBJ1-5, with TRBD1 identical over 8 bases. The CDR3 consists of 16 residues. Germline V gene data show CDR1 as ENHRY and CDR2 as SYGVKD. V lost 4 bases to trimming and J lost 5 bases; unmatched junction nucleotides: 10. CDR3 DNA: TGTGCCATCAGTGGGAGACAGGGGTTGGGGGATCAGCCCCAGCATTTT. This encodes CAISGRQGLGDQPQHF.

The J gene is TRBJ2-5, the V gene TRBV5-4; no definite D call. CDR3 length: 14 residues. The V and J ends lost 4 bases and 1 base respectively, with 11 bases between them. CDR1 is SGHNT and CDR2 is YYREEE in the germline V gene (reference sequence). The CDR3 DNA follows: TGTGCCAGCAGCCCGATTGCGGTCCAAGAGACCCAGTACTTC. This codes for CASSPIAVQETQYF.

V usage is TRBV7-9 and J usage is TRBJ2-5; TRBD2 is a possible D gene (6 bases). Trimming stripped 9 bases from V and 3 bases from J, with 11 bases between. This CDR3 has 12 amino acids. Germline V gives CDR1 SEHNR, CDR2 FQNEAQ (reference sequence). CDR3 protein: CARRGGEETQYF. CDR3 DNA sequence: TGTGCCAGAAGGGGCGGGGAAGAGACCCAGTACTTC. Full variable domain (rest looked up from reference TRBV7-9 and TRBJ2-5): DTGVSQNPRHKITKRGQNVTFRCDPISEHNRLYWYRQTLGQGPEFLTYFQNEAQLEKSRLLSDRFSAERPKGSFSTLEIQRTEQGDSAMYLCARRGGEETQYFGPGTRLLVL.

The chain employs TRBV5-1 and TRBJ2-5, with 7 bases that match TRBD2. V shed 4 bases, J shed 1 base, and the junction held 4 bases outside the gene matches. Germline V gene lookup returns CDR1 SGHRS and CDR2 YFSETQ. The CDR3 runs 14 residues. The CDR3 sequence: CASSPSGFQETQYF. In DNA form, the CDR3 reads TGCGCCAGCAGCCCTAGCGGATTCCAAGAGACCCAGTACTTC.

This chain joins TRBV10-3 and TRBJ1-2; 7 positions agree with TRBD1. The germline gives CDR1 ENHRY, CDR2 SYGVKD. Germline trimming cut 6 bases from V and 2 bases from J; bases unmatched to any gene: 9. This CDR3 has 15 residues. This CDR3 is CAISLTGPENYGYTF. CDR3 in DNA: TGTGCCATCAGCCTGACAGGGCCAGAGAACTATGGCTACACCTTC.

This sequence joins TRBV10-3 and TRBJ1-5; possible D gene TRBD1, 5 bases. The CDR3 loop spans 13 amino acids. From germline, CDR1 is ENHRY and CDR2 SYGVKD. V gave up 7 bases and J gave up 3 bases, with 10 bases separating them. The DNA of the CDR3 is TGTGCCATCAAACAGGACCTCAATCAGCCCCAGCATTTT. Its translation: CAIKQDLNQPQHF.

V usage is TRBV5-8 and J usage is TRBJ2-4; D is uncertain. CDR1 is SGHTS, CDR2 YDEGEE, per germline. CDR3 length equals 12 residues. The V end was cut by 4 bases, the J end by 5 bases, with 7 bases between. For the CDR3, the DNA is TGTGCCAGCAGCCATCTAGAAAACATTCAGTACTTC. Amino acids: CASSHLENIQYF.

This chain uses TRBV2 with TRBJ1-2, with D possibly being TRBD1 (5 bases). The CDR3 loop spans 22 amino acids. Trimming left V 4 bases short and J 1 base short, with 34 bases between. The germline CDR1 and CDR2 sequences are SNHLY and FYNNEI. The CDR3 nucleotides read TGTGCCAGCAGTGGGCCCGCCCGGAATTTTAGGGACCAGGAGGGCCTTAACTATGGCTACACCTTC. This gives the protein CASSGPARNFRDQEGLNYGYTF.

The chain carries TRBV6-5 and TRBJ1-1; D gene uncertain. The V end was cut by 4 bases, the J end by 4 bases, with 10 bases between. The CDR3 is 13 residues long. Germline CDR1 and CDR2: MNHEY and SVGAGI. The CDR3 DNA sequence: TGTGCCAGCAGTTTCCGGGCGGGCACTGAAGCTTTCTTT. Translated, it gives CASSFRAGTEAFF.